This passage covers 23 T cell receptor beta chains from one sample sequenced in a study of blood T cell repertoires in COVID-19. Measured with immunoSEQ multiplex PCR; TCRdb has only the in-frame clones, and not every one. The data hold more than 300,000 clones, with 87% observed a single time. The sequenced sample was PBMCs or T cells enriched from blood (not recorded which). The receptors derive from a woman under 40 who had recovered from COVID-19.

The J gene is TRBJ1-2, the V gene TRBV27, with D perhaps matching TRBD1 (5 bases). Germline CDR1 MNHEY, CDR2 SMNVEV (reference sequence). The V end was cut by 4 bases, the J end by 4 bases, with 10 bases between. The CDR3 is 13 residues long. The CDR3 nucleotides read TGTGCCAGCAGTTCAGACAGAGTCTATGGCTACACCTTC. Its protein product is CASSSDRVYGYTF.

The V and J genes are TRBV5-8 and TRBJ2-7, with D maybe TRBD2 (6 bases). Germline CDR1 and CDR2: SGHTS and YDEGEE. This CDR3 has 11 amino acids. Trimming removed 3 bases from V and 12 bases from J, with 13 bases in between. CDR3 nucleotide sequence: TGTGCCAGCAGCTGGGGACTGCGAAGGTACTTC. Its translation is CASSWGLRRYF. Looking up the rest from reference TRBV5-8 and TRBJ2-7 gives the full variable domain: EAGVTQSPTHLIKTRGQQATLRCSPISGHTSVYWYQQALGLGLQFLLWYDEGEERNRGNFPPRFSGRQFPNYSSELNVNALELEDSALYLCASSWGLRRYFGPGTRLTVT.

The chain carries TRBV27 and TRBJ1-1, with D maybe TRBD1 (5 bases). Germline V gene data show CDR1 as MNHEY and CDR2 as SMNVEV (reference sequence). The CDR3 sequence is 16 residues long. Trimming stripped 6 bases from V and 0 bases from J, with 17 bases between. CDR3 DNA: TGTGCCAGCAGCCCCTGGGGGGACTCCATGAACACTGAAGCTTTCTTT. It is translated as CASSPWGDSMNTEAFF.

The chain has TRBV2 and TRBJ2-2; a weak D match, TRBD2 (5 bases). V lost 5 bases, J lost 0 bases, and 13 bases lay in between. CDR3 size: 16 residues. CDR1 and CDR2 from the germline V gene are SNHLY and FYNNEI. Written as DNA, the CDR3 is TGTGCCAGCAGTTCCGGGGTGACCGCGAACACCGGGGAGCTGTTTTTT. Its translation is CASSSGVTANTGELFF.

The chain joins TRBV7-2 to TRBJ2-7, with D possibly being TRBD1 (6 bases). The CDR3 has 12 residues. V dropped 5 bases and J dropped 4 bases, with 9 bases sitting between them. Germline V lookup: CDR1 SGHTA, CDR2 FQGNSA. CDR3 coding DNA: TGTGCCAGCAGCCCGGACAGATACGAGCAGTACTTC. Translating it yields CASSPDRYEQYF. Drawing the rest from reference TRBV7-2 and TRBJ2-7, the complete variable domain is GAGVSQSPSNKVTEKGKDVELRCDPISGHTALYWYRQSLGQGLEFLIYFQGNSAPDKSGLPSDRFSAERTGGSVSTLTIQRTQQEDSAVYLCASSPDRYEQYFGPGTRLTVT.

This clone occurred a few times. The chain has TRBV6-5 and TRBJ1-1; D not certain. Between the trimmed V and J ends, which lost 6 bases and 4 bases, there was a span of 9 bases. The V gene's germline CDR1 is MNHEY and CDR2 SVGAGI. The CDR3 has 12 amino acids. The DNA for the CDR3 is TGTGCCAGCAGAAGGTCGGGCACTGAAGCTTTCTTT. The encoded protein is CASRRSGTEAFF.

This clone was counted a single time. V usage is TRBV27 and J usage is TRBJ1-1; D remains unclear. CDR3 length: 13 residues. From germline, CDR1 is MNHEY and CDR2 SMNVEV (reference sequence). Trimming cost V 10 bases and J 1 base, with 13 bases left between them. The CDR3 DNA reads TGTGCCACCGCGATGGGCTGGAACACTGAAGCTTTCTTT. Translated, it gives CATAMGWNTEAFF.

The CDR3 bases are TGTGCCAGCAGCGTAGGGGACAGTAGTGTGACTTTC. It is translated as CASSVGDSSVTF. The genes are TRBV9 and TRBJ2-6, with TRBD1 matching over 7 bases. The J segment lost 17 bases and the V segment lost 0 bases, leaving 5 bases of the junction unmatched. The CDR3 is 12 amino acids. CDR1 is SGDLS, CDR2 YYNGEE, per germline.

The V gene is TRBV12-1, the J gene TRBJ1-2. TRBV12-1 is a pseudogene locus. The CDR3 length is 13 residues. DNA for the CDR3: TGTGCCAGCAGCTACCCGACGGGATATGGCTACACCTTC. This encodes CASSYPTGYGYTF.

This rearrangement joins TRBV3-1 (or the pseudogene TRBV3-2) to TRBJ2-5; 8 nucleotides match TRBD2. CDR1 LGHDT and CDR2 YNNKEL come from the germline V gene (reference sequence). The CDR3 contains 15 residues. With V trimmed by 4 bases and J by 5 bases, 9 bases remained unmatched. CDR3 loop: CASSPLGGAGETQYF. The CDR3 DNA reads TGTGCCAGCAGCCCCCTCGGGGGGGCCGGGGAGACCCAGTACTTC.

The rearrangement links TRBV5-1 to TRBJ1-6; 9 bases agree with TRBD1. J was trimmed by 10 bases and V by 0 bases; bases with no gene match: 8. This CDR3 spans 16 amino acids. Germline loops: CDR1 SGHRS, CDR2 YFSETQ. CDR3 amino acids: CASSLGRDRARSPLHF. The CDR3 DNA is TGCGCCAGCAGCTTGGGTCGGGACAGGGCTAGATCACCCCTCCACTTT.

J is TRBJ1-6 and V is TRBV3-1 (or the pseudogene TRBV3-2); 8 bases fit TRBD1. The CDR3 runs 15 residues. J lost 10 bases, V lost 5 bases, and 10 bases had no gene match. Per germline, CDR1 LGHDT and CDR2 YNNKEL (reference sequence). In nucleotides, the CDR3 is TGTGCCAGCAGCTCAGGACAGGGAGTTGAATCACCCCTCCACTTT. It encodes CASSSGQGVESPLHF.

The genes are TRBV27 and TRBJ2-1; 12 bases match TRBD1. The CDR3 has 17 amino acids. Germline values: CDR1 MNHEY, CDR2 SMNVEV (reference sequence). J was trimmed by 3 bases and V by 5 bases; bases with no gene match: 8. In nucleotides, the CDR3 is TGTGCCAGCAGTACCCCGGGACAGGGGGCTATCTACAATGAGCAGTTCTTC. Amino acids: CASSTPGQGAIYNEQFF.

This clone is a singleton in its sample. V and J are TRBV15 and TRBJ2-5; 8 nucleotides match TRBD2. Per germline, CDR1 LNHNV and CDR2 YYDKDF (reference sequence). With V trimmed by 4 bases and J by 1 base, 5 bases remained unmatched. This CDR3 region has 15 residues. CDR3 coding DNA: TGTGCCACCAGCACGGGGGGGCTTACCCAAGAGACCCAGTACTTC. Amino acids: CATSTGGLTQETQYF. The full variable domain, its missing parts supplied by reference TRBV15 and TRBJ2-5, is DAMVIQNPRYQVTQFGKPVTLSCSQTLNHNVMYWYQQKSSQAPKLLFHYYDKDFNNEADTPDNFQSRRPNTSFCFLDIRSPGLGDTAMYLCATSTGGLTQETQYFGPGTRLLVL.

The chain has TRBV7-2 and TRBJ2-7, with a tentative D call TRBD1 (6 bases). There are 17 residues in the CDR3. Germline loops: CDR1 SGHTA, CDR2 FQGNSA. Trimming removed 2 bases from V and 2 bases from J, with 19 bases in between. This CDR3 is CASSLIPTGILAYEQYF. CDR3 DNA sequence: TGTGCCAGCAGCTTAATCCCAACAGGGATATTGGCCTACGAGCAGTACTTC.

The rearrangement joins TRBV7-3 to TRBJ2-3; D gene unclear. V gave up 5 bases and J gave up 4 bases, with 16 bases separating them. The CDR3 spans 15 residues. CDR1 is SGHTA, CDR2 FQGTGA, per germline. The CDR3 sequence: CASSPSGVVPDTQYF. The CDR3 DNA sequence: TGTGCCAGCAGCCCCTCGGGTGTGGTACCAGATACGCAGTATTTT.

The CDR3 DNA follows: TGCGCCAGTCAGTATCGGGGACATTGTCTTGGCTACACCTTC. Translated, it gives CASQYRGHCLGYTF. This chain connects TRBV10-1 to TRBJ1-2; a possible D gene is TRBD1 (6 bases). Germline loops: CDR1 WNHNN, CDR2 SYGVQD (reference sequence). V was cut by 9 bases and J by 7 bases, with 21 bases left in between. This CDR3 contains 14 residues.

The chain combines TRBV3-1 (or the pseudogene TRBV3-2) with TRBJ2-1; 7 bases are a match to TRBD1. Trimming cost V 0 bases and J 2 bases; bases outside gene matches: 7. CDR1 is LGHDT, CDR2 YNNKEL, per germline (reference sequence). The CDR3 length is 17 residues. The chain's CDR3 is CASSQEPNRGTYNEQFF. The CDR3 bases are TGTGCCAGCAGCCAAGAGCCTAACAGGGGCACCTACAATGAGCAGTTCTTC.

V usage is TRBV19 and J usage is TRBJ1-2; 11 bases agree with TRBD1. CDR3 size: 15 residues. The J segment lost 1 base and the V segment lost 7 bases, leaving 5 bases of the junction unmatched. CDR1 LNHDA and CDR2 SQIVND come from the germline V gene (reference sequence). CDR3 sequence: CASTRDRGINYGYTF. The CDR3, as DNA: TGTGCCAGTACCCGGGACAGGGGGATTAACTATGGCTACACCTTC.

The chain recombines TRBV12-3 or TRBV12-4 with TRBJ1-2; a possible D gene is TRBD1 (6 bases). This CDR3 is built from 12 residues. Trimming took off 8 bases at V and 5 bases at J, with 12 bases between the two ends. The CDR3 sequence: CASYEGGYGYTF. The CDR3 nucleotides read TGTGCCAGCTACGAGGGGGGGTATGGCTACACCTTC.

CDR3 in amino acids: CASSITGPNTGELFF. The CDR3 bases are TGTGCCAGTAGTATAACAGGACCGAACACCGGGGAGCTGTTTTTT. The chain employs TRBV19 and TRBJ2-2; possibly TRBD1 for D (5 bases). The CDR3 runs to 15 residues. Germline-derived CDR1 and CDR2 are LNHDA and SQIVND (reference sequence). Trimming took 2 bases from V and 0 from J, leaving 7 bases between them. The whole variable domain, remainder taken from reference TRBV19 and TRBJ2-2, is DGGITQSPKYLFRKEGQNVTLSCEQNLNHDAMYWYRQDPGQGLRLIYYSQIVNDFQKGDIAEGYSVSREKKESFPLTVTSAQKNPTAFYLCASSITGPNTGELFFGEGSRLTVL.

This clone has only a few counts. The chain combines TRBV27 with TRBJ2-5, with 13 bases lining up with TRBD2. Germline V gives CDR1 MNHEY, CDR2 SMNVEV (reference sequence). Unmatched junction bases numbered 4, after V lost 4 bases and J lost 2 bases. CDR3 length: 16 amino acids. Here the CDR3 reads CASSYWTSGGQETQYF. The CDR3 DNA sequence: TGTGCCAGCAGTTACTGGACTAGCGGGGGACAAGAGACCCAGTACTTC.

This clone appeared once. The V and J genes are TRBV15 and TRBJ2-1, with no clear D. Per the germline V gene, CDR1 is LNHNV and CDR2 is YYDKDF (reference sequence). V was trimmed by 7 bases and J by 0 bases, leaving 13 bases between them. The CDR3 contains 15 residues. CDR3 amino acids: CATTRTSVSYNEQFF. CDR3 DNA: TGTGCCACCACCCGCACAAGCGTCTCCTACAATGAGCAGTTCTTC. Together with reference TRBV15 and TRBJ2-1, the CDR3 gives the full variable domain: DAMVIQNPRYQVTQFGKPVTLSCSQTLNHNVMYWYQQKSSQAPKLLFHYYDKDFNNEADTPDNFQSRRPNTSFCFLDIRSPGLGDTAMYLCATTRTSVSYNEQFFGPGTRLTVL.